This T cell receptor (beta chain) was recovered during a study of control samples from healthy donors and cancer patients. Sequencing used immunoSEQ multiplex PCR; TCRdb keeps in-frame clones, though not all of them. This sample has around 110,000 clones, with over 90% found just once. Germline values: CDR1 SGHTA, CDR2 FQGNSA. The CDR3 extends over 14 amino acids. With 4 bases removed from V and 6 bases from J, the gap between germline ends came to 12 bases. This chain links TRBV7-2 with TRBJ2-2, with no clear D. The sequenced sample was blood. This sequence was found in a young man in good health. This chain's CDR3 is CASSSPDRSGELFF. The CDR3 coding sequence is TGTGCCAGCAGCTCCCCGGATAGGTCCGGGGAGCTGTTTTTT.